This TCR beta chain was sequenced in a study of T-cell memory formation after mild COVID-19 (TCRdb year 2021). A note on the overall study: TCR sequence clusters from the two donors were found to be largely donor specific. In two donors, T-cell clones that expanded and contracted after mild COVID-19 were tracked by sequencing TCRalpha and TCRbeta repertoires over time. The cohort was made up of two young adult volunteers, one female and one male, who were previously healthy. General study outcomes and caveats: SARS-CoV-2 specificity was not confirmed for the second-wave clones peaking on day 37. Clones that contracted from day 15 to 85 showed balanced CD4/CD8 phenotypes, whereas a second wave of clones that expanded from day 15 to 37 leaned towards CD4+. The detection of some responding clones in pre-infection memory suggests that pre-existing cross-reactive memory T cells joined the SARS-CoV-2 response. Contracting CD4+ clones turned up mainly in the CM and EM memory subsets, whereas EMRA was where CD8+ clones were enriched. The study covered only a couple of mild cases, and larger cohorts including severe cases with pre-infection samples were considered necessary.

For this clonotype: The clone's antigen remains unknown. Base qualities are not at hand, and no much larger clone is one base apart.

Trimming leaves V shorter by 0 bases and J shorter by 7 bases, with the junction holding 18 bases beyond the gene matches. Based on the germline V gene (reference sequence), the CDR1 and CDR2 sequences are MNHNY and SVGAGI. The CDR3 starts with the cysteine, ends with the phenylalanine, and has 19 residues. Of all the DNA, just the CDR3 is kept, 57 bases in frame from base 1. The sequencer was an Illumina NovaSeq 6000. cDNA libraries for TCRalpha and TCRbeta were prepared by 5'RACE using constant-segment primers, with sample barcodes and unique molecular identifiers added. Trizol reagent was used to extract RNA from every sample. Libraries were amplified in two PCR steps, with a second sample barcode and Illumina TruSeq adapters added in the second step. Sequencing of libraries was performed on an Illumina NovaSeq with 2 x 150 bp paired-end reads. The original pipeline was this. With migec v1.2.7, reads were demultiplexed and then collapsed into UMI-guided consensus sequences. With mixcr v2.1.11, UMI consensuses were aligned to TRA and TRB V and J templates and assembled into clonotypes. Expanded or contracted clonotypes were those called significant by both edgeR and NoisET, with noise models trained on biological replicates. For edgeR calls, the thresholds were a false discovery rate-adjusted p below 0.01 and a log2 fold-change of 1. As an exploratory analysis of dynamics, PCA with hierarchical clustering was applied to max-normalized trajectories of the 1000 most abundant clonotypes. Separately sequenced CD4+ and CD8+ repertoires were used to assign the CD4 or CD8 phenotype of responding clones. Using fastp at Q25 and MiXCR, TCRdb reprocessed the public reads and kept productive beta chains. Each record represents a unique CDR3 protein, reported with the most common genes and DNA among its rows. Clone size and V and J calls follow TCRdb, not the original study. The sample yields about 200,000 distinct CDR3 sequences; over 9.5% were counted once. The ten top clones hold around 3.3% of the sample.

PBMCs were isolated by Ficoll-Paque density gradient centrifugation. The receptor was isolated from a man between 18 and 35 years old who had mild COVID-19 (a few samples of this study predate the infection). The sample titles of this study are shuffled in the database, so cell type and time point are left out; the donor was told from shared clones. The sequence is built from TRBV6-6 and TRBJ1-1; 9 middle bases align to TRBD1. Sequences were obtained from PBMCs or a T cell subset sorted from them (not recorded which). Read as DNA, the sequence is TGTGCCAGCAGTTACTCGCGGGTTAATATGAACAGGGGGCCCATTGAAGCTTTCTTT. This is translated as CASSYSRVNMNRGPIEAFF.